Shown below are 32 T cell receptor beta chains from a single sample sequenced in a study of OX40 agonist ivuxolimab in advanced cancers. Repertoires were generated with immunoSEQ multiplex PCR, while TCRdb's copy carries only in-frame clones and drops some. The top ten hold about 1% of the sample, which has approximately 69,000 clones, around 83% seen once. The sample in question was CD4+ or CD8+ T cells sorted from blood, obtained in a trial of the OX40 agonist ivuxolimab. These receptors came from an adult with an advanced solid tumor such as melanoma, head and neck, liver or kidney cancer.

The chain's CDR3 is CASSSQRGGSTEAFF. In nucleotides, the CDR3 is TGCGCCAGCAGCTCTCAGCGTGGGGGGTCCACTGAAGCTTTCTTT. The V call is TRBV5-1, the J call TRBJ1-1, with a tentative D call TRBD1 (5 bases). V shed 3 bases and J shed 4 bases, with 16 bases lying between them. Germline CDR1 and CDR2: SGHRS and YFSETQ. The CDR3 spans 15 residues.

The DNA for the CDR3 is TGCGCCAGCACCTTTGAGAACACCGGGGAGCTGTTTTTT. It yields the protein CASTFENTGELFF. The genes are TRBV5-1 and TRBJ2-2; no clear D. Germline loops: CDR1 SGHRS, CDR2 YFSETQ. The V gene lost 6 bases and the J gene lost 1 base, with 7 bases spanning the gap. There are 13 residues in the CDR3.

This clone was counted a single time. This chain connects TRBV29-1 to TRBJ2-6; a weak D match, TRBD1 (6 bases). Germline V gene sequence: CDR1 SQVTM, CDR2 ANQGSEA. The CDR3 spans 14 residues. Trimming pared 6 bases from V and 4 bases from J, leaving 13 bases between. The CDR3 DNA follows: TGCAGCGTCCGGCCAGGGGCCGGGGCCAACGTCCTGACTTTC. Amino acids: CSVRPGAGANVLTF.

This chain uses TRBV7-2 with TRBJ2-7; TRBD1 matches 9 bases. The V segment lost 5 bases and the J segment 2 bases; nucleotides outside the gene matches: 7. Germline V gene lookup returns CDR1 SGHTA and CDR2 FQGNSA. The CDR3 length is 15 residues. DNA of the CDR3: TGTGCCAGCAGCAGAGCCGGGACAGGGACCTACGAGCAGTACTTC. It encodes CASSRAGTGTYEQYF.

The chain has TRBV6-5 and TRBJ1-5; D is ambiguous. Trimming removed 2 bases at V and 7 bases at J, with 12 bases between. The CDR3 has 14 residues. CDR1 MNHEY and CDR2 SVGAGI come from the germline V gene. CDR3 protein: CASSYEEGIQPQHF. CDR3 DNA sequence: TGTGCCAGCAGTTACGAAGAGGGAATCCAGCCCCAGCATTTT.

The CDR3 sequence: CASTPYIPTGGKEAFF. In nucleotides, the CDR3 is TGTGCCAGTACCCCCTATATCCCGACAGGGGGAAAGGAAGCTTTCTTT. The chain employs TRBV19 and TRBJ1-1; 9 positions agree with TRBD1. Looked up from germline, CDR1 is LNHDA and CDR2 is SQIVND (reference sequence). V lost 7 bases to trimming and J lost 8 bases; unmatched junction nucleotides: 17. The CDR3 totals 16 residues.

V gene TRBV27 combines with J gene TRBJ2-5; tentatively, D is TRBD2 (6 bases). Deletions cut 4 bases from V and 2 bases from J, with 8 bases between. Germline V lookup: CDR1 MNHEY, CDR2 SMNVEV (reference sequence). CDR3 length equals 13 residues. Here the CDR3 reads CASSSGGQETQYF. Written as DNA, the CDR3 is TGTGCCAGCAGTTCCGGGGGACAAGAGACCCAGTACTTC.

CDR3 DNA: TGCGCCAGCAGCTTGCAGGGGGACTCCTACGAGCAGTACTTC. It specifies CASSLQGDSYEQYF. The chain combines TRBV4-1 with TRBJ2-7; the match to TRBD1 covers 7 bases. Germline loops: CDR1 MGHRA, CDR2 YSYEKL. After removal of 5 bases from V and 0 bases from J, the junction contained 4 bases not matched to a gene. The CDR3 is 14 amino acids.

This clone was picked up one time. Written as DNA, the CDR3 is TGCGCCAGCAGTGAGTCCGGGACAGGGACGGGTGAGCAGTTCTTC. Translating it yields CASSESGTGTGEQFF. The chain recombines TRBV10-1 with TRBJ2-1, with 9 nucleotides matching TRBD1. The junction had 6 bases not matched to a gene; V was cut back by 0 bases and J by 9 bases. Looked up from germline, CDR1 is WNHNN and CDR2 is SYGVQD (reference sequence). The CDR3 sequence is 15 residues long.

V and J are TRBV12-5 and TRBJ1-5, with 7 bases identical to TRBD1. With V trimmed by 6 bases and J by 7 bases, 3 bases remained unmatched. In germline, CDR1 is LGHNT, CDR2 FRNRAP. This CDR3 is 12 amino acids long. CDR3: CASGRQGQPQHF. CDR3 DNA sequence: TGTGCTAGTGGGCGACAGGGACAGCCCCAGCATTTT.

The chain recombines TRBV9 with TRBJ1-2; D is ambiguous. Germline values: CDR1 SGDLS, CDR2 YYNGEE. Deletions cut 3 bases from V and 4 bases from J, with 13 bases between. CDR3 length equals 14 residues. CDR3 coding DNA: TGTGCCAGCAGCGCGGGGTACCAGGTCTATGGCTACACCTTC. This translates into CASSAGYQVYGYTF.

Turning to this clone: One end of the junction fails to match germline, which may point to a read error. The chain employs TRBV11-1 and TRBJ2-5; tentatively, D is TRBD1 or TRBD2 (5 bases each). Germline CDR1 and CDR2: SGHAT and FQDESV (reference sequence). This CDR3 spans 16 amino acids. The CDR3 sequence is CASSLWEAGTQETRYF. The CDR3 nucleotides are TGTGCCAGCAGCTTATGGGAAGCCGGGACCCAAGAGACCCGGTACTTC. The variable domain in full, completed from reference TRBV11-1 and TRBJ2-5, reads EAEVAQSPRYKITEKSQAVAFWCDPISGHATLYWYRQILGQGPELLVQFQDESVVDDSQLPKDRFSAERLKGVDSTLKIQPAELGDSAMYLCASSLWEAGTQETRYFGPGTRLLVL.

The V gene is TRBV5-1, the J gene TRBJ2-2; TRBD2 matches 9 bases. Germline V gene lookup returns CDR1 SGHRS and CDR2 YFSETQ. J lost 7 bases, V lost 4 bases, and 8 bases had no gene match. The CDR3 runs 15 residues. CDR3: CASSARLAEVGELFF. The CDR3 DNA follows: TGCGCCAGCAGCGCCCGACTAGCGGAGGTCGGGGAGCTGTTTTTT.

J is TRBJ1-1 and V is TRBV2; 8 nucleotides match TRBD1. J lost 5 bases, V lost 6 bases, and 5 bases had no gene match. CDR3 size: 13 residues. Germline V gives CDR1 SNHLY, CDR2 FYNNEI. The CDR3 region has the DNA TGTGCCAGCAGCCAACAGGGGGAAACTGAAGCTTTCTTT. Amino acid sequence: CASSQQGETEAFF.

This chain links TRBV5-1 with TRBJ2-7; D is possibly TRBD1 (6 bases). V lost 5 bases to trimming and J lost 4 bases, with 22 bases between them. The CDR3 has 16 residues. Germline CDR1 SGHRS, CDR2 YFSETQ. The DNA of the CDR3 is TGCGCCAGCAGTTTGCACAGCGCAGGGGTCTCATACGAGCAGTACTTC. Amino acids: CASSLHSAGVSYEQYF.

This clone was counted once. The rearrangement uses TRBV28 and TRBJ1-3; 7 positions agree with TRBD1. The CDR3 spans 15 residues. Trimming at V came to 9 bases and at J to 0 bases, leaving 8 bases not matched to a gene. CDR1 and CDR2 from the germline V gene are MDHEN and SYDVKM. In DNA form, the CDR3 reads TGTGCCAGTAAGGGACAGACTTACTCTGGAAACACCATATATTTT. Translation gives CASKGQTYSGNTIYF. The entire variable domain, with the rest obtained from reference TRBV28 and TRBJ1-3, is as follows: DVKVTQSSRYLVKRTGEKVFLECVQDMDHENMFWYRQDPGLGLRLIYFSYDVKMKEKGDIPEGYSVSREKKERFSLILESASTNQTSMYLCASKGQTYSGNTIYFGEGSWLTVV.

The V gene is TRBV2, the J gene TRBJ2-1; 8 nucleotides agree with TRBD2. Germline V CDR1 and CDR2: SNHLY, FYNNEI. V was pared by 7 bases and J by 3 bases, with 2 bases of the junction left unmatched. The CDR3 is 13 amino acids. The CDR3 nucleotides read TGTGCCAGCAAAGCGGGGGTCTACAATGAGCAGTTCTTC. It encodes CASKAGVYNEQFF.

In its sample, this clone was seen once. V gene TRBV18 combines with J gene TRBJ1-5, with D unresolved. With 2 bases removed from V and 4 bases from J, the gap between germline ends came to 6 bases. This CDR3 is built from 13 residues. Germline V gene data show CDR1 as KGHSH and CDR2 as LQKENI. The CDR3 nucleotides read TGTGCCAGCTCACCAGGGGTTAATCAGCCCCAGCATTTT. Translating gives CASSPGVNQPQHF.

The chain has TRBV14 and TRBJ2-3; the match to TRBD1 covers 8 bases. CDR3 length: 17 residues. Germline CDR1 reads SGHDN; CDR2 reads FVKESK. The V segment lost 4 bases and the J segment 4 bases; nucleotides outside the gene matches: 13. CDR3 DNA sequence: TGTGCCAGCAGCCTCGGAACCGGGACAGGCGGGGCAGATACGCAGTATTTT. This codes for CASSLGTGTGGADTQYF.

V gene TRBV7-8 combines with J gene TRBJ1-3; tentatively, D is TRBD1 (5 bases). The V gene lost 5 bases and the J gene lost 3 bases, with 11 bases spanning the gap. The CDR3 spans 14 residues. CDR1 is SGHVS and CDR2 is FQNEAQ in the germline V gene. CDR3: CASSIVGVGNTIYF. The CDR3 region has the DNA TGTGCCAGCAGCATAGTGGGGGTTGGAAACACCATATATTTT.

The chain combines TRBV18 with TRBJ1-1; maybe TRBD1 (5 bases). The germline CDR1 and CDR2 sequences are KGHSH and LQKENI. The V gene lost 2 bases and the J gene lost 10 bases, with 11 bases spanning the gap. The CDR3 spans 12 residues. The CDR3 here is CASSPGRVPAFF. The CDR3 coding sequence is TGTGCCAGCTCACCAGGCAGGGTCCCAGCTTTCTTT.

The chain carries TRBV5-4 and TRBJ1-1; 8 bases map to TRBD1. Germline V gene lookup returns CDR1 SGHNT and CDR2 YYREEE (reference sequence). J was trimmed by 0 bases and V by 6 bases; bases with no gene match: 10. The CDR3 is 16 amino acids. CDR3 sequence: CASNPGQGAMNTEAFF. CDR3 DNA sequence: TGTGCCAGCAACCCCGGGCAGGGGGCTATGAACACTGAAGCTTTCTTT.

CDR3 protein: CASSSGGMNTEAFF. In DNA, the CDR3 is TGTGCCAGCAGCTCCGGAGGGATGAACACTGAAGCTTTCTTT. The rearrangement joins TRBV7-9 to TRBJ1-1; D gene ambiguous. V was trimmed by 4 bases and J by 0 bases, leaving 9 bases between them. Germline V gene data show CDR1 as SEHNR and CDR2 as FQNEAQ (reference sequence). CDR3 size: 14 residues.

The genes are TRBV7-9 and TRBJ2-7; TRBD1 is a possible D gene (6 bases). Trimming removed 4 bases at V and 9 bases at J, with 19 bases between. Germline V gene data show CDR1 as SEHNR and CDR2 as FQNEAQ (reference sequence). CDR3 length: 14 amino acids. The CDR3 nucleotides are TGTGCCAGCAGCTCGGCAGGGGACCCTCTCGGGCAGTACTTC. This gives the protein CASSSAGDPLGQYF.

The chain couples TRBV18 to TRBJ1-3; D call uncertain. V lost 3 bases, J lost 4 bases, and 13 bases lay in between. The CDR3 is 15 amino acids. Germline CDR1 KGHSH, CDR2 LQKENI. The DNA of the CDR3 is TGTGCCAGCTCACCCTCAACGGACCTGGGAAACACCATATATTTT. Translated: CASSPSTDLGNTIYF. Full variable domain (rest looked up from reference TRBV18 and TRBJ1-3): NAGVMQNPRHLVRRRGQEARLRCSPMKGHSHVYWYRQLPEEGLKFMVYLQKENIIDESGMPKERFSAEFPKEGPSILRIQQVVRGDSAAYFCASSPSTDLGNTIYFGEGSWLTVV.

The chain joins TRBV7-2 to TRBJ1-2, with D maybe TRBD1 (5 bases). Germline V gene sequence: CDR1 SGHTA, CDR2 FQGNSA. The CDR3 length is 13 residues. The V end was cut by 3 bases, the J end by 4 bases, with 9 bases between. CDR3 residues: CASSFDSSYGYTF. CDR3 nucleotide sequence: TGTGCCAGCAGCTTCGACAGCTCCTATGGCTACACCTTC.

The rearrangement links TRBV19 to TRBJ1-5; 11 positions match TRBD1. This CDR3 has 15 residues. Germline CDR1 and CDR2: LNHDA and SQIVND (reference sequence). V shed 3 bases and J 5 bases; nucleotides not matched to a gene: 3. The CDR3 DNA is TGTGCCAGTAGTATCGGGACAGGGGGGTATCAGCCCCAGCATTTT. Protein product: CASSIGTGGYQPQHF.

The chain employs TRBV9 and TRBJ2-3, with 12 bases aligning to TRBD1. Per the germline V gene, CDR1 is SGDLS and CDR2 is YYNGEE. The length of the CDR3 is 19 residues. The junction had 14 bases not matched to a gene; V was cut back by 3 bases and J by 3 bases. The CDR3 coding sequence is TGTGCCAGCAGCGCGGGACAGGGGGCGGTCGGGTTTCTGACAGATACGCAGTATTTT. This encodes CASSAGQGAVGFLTDTQYF.

The genes are TRBV5-4 and TRBJ2-1; a weak D match, TRBD1 (6 bases). V was pared by 3 bases and J by 9 bases, with 13 bases between. CDR3 length equals 13 residues. Looked up from germline, CDR1 is SGHNT and CDR2 is YYREEE (reference sequence). The CDR3 sequence is CASSSVQGGEQFF. Here the CDR3 DNA reads TGTGCCAGCAGCTCCGTACAGGGCGGTGAGCAGTTCTTC.

The chain joins TRBV6-1 to TRBJ2-3; TRBD2 matches at 9 bases. CDR1 and CDR2 from the germline V gene are MNHNS and SASEGT. Germline trimming cut 7 bases from V and 2 bases from J; bases unmatched to any gene: 4. There are 14 residues in the CDR3. CDR3 in DNA: TGTGCCAGCATGGCTAGCGGGGACACAGATACGCAGTATTTT. This encodes CASMASGDTDTQYF.

The V and J genes are TRBV11-2 and TRBJ2-1; D is unclear. Germline V gives CDR1 SGHAT, CDR2 FQNNGV. CDR3 length: 13 amino acids. The ends were cut back, 3 bases at V and 4 bases at J, with 7 bases in the middle. The CDR3 sequence: CASSFNGYNEQFF. CDR3 DNA sequence: TGTGCCAGCAGCTTCAATGGATACAATGAGCAGTTCTTC. The whole variable domain, remainder taken from reference TRBV11-2 and TRBJ2-1, is EAGVAQSPRYKIIEKRQSVAFWCNPISGHATLYWYQQILGQGPKLLIQFQNNGVVDDSQLPKDRFSAERLKGVDSTLKIQPAKLEDSAVYLCASSFNGYNEQFFGPGTRLTVL.

The chain recombines TRBV6-1 with TRBJ1-5; the D is unclear. CDR1 and CDR2 from the germline V gene are MNHNS and SASEGT. Trimming stripped 2 bases from V and 2 bases from J, with 16 bases between. The CDR3 runs to 17 residues. The CDR3 DNA follows: TGTGCCAGCAGTGAACTCATTCCCCTTAGAGGCAATCAGCCCCAGCATTTT. Translating gives CASSELIPLRGNQPQHF.